The TCR beta chain described here comes from a study of cytomegalovirus exposure and HLA in healthy donors. Study outcomes and limitations: Rarity held for most TCR sequences, but there were some public TCRs that occurred in many donors.

60 Vbeta and 13 Jbeta primers were used in PCR. Authors' data handling: Roughly 11 million of the about 80 million unique TCR beta chains counted in a later analysis were shared. Produced via immunoSEQ multiplex PCR; TCRdb's table is partial and in-frame only. V, J and clone size reflect that table, while D and trimming were determined from the DNA. Among fewer than 120,000 clones, around 84% were seen once, and the ten largest hold around 1.3%. As to this clone: Its antigen remains unidentified.

The CDR3 totals 17 residues. Looked up from germline, CDR1 is LGHNA and CDR2 is YNFKEQ. After removal of 6 bases from V and 0 bases from J, the junction contained 6 bases not matched to a gene. The J gene is TRBJ2-2, the V gene TRBV4-2; the match to TRBD2 covers 11 bases. The source is a woman aged 30 to 39 in good health and CMV-seronegative. Sequencing used PBMCs. The CDR3 spells CASSPGLADANTGELFF. The CDR3, as DNA: TGTGCCAGCAGTCCGGGACTAGCGGACGCGAACACCGGGGAGCTGTTTTTT.